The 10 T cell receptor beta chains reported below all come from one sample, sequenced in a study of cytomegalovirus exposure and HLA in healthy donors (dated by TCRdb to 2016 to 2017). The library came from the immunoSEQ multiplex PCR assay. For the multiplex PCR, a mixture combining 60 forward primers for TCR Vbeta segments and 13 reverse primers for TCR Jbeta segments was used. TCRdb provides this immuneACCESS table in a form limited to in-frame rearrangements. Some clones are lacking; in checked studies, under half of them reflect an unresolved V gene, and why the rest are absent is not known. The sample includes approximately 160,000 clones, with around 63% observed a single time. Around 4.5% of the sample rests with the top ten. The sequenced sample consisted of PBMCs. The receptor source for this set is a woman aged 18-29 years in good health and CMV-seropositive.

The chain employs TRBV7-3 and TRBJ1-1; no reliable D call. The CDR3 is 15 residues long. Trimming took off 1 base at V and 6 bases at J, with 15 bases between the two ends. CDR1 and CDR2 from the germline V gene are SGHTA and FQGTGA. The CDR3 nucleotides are TGTGCCAGCAGCTTAAGTTCGGGTATCCCGCCTGAAGCTTTCTTT. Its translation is CASSLSSGIPPEAFF.

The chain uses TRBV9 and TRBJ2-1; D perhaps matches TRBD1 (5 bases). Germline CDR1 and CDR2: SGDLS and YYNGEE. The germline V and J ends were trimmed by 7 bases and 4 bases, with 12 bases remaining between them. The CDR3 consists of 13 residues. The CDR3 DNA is TGTGCCAGCCAGGGCCGGCAATACAATGAGCAGTTCTTC. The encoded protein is CASQGRQYNEQFF. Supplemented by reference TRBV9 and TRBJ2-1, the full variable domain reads DSGVTQTPKHLITATGQRVTLRCSPRSGDLSVYWYQQSLDQGLQFLIQYYNGEERAKGNILERFSAQQFPDLHSELNLSSLELGDSALYFCASQGRQYNEQFFGPGTRLTVL.

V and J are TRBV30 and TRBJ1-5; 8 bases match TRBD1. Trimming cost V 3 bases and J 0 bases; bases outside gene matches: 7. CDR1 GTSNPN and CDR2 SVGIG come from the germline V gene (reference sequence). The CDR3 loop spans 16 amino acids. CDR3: CAWSTGGGYSNQPQHF. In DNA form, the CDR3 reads TGTGCCTGGAGCACAGGGGGAGGCTATAGCAATCAGCCCCAGCATTTT.

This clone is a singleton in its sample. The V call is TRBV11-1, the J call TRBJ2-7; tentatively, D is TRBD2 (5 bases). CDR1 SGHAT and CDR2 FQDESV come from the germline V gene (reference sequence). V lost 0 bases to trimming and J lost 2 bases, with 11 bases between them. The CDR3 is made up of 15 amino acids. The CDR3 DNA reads TGTGCCAGCAGCTTAGCGGTCGGAGGAACCTACGAGCAGTACTTC. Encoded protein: CASSLAVGGTYEQYF.

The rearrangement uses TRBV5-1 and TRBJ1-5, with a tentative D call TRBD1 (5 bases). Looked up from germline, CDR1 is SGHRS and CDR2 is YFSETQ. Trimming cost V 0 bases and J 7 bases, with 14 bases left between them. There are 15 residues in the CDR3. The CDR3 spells CASSLEGTGEQPQHF. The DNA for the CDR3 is TGCGCCAGCAGCTTGGAAGGGACGGGGGAACAGCCCCAGCATTTT.

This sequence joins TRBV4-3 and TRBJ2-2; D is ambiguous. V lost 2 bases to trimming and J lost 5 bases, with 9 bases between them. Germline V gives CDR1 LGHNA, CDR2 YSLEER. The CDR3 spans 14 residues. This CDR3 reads CASSQQSDTGELFF. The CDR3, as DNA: TGCGCCAGCAGCCAACAAAGCGATACCGGGGAGCTGTTTTTT.

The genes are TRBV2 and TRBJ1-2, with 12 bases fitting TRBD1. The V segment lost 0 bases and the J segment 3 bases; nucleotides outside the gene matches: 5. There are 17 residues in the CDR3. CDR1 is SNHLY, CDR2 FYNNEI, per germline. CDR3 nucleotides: TGTGCCAGCAGTGAAGCGGGGACAGGGGGCGCCGACTATGGCTACACCTTC. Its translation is CASSEAGTGGADYGYTF.

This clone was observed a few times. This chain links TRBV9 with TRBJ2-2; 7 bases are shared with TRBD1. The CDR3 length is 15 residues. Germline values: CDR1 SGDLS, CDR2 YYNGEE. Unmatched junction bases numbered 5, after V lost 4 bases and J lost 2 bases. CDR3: CASSPGTDNTGELFF. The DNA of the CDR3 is TGTGCCAGCAGCCCCGGGACAGACAACACCGGGGAGCTGTTTTTT.

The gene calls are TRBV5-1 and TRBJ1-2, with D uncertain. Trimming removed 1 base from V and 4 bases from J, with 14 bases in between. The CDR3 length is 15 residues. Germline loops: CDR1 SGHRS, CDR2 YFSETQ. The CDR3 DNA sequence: TGCGCCAGCAGCTTGCCCATGGACGGGAGCTATGGCTACACCTTC. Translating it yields CASSLPMDGSYGYTF.

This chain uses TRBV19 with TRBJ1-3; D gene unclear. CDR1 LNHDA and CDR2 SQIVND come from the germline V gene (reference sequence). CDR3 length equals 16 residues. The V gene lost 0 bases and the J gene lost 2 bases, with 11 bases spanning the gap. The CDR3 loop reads CASSIDRSVAGNTIYF. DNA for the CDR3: TGTGCCAGTAGTATAGATCGATCGGTTGCTGGAAACACCATATATTTT.